This entry features one T cell receptor (beta chain) sequence. The antigen remains unidentified. Per sample, about 10^5 TCR templates underwent assay. TCRdb's table, derived via immunoSEQ multiplex PCR, lists solely in-frame clones and lacks some. The data contain more than 85,000 clones, under 95% of them singletons. The record originates from a study of siplizumab effects on memory and regulatory T cells. Regarding the study as a whole: Few alloreactive clones mapped to unstimulated subsets. A major contribution to the alloresponse seemed to be made by naive T cells, which seemed more diverse than memory cells.

The TCR originated in a human donor in good health. The sample consisted of CD4+ T cells sorted from blood.

The CDR3 region is CASRPLGAYEQYF. CDR3 coding DNA: TGTGCCAGCAGACCCCTCGGAGCTTACGAGCAGTACTTC. V usage is TRBV6-5 and J usage is TRBJ2-7, with D unresolved. The V gene's germline CDR1 is MNHEY and CDR2 SVGAGI. Between the trimmed V and J ends, which lost 6 bases and 4 bases, there was a span of 13 bases. The CDR3 length is 13 residues.